This is a list of T cell receptor beta chains from one sample in a study of Graves' ophthalmopathy and Graves' hyperthyroidism. A single record per CDR3 protein comes from TCRdb applying MiXCR to the multiplex PCR reads. Of 650,000 to 900,000 distinct CDR3 sequences listed, around 40% are singletons. Material for sequencing was peripheral blood. These receptors originate from an adult man with Graves' ophthalmopathy. Each CDR3 is given with its conserved first and last residue. The D gene is left open where the match is weak. Where a row states a size, it is once, few, many or the class of an expanded clone; other rows omit it.

clone size	D gene	V gene	J gene	CDR3 DNA	CDR3 protein
-	TRBD1	TRBV20-1	TRBJ1-5	TGCAGTGCTAGAGGGTTGGCGTCAGGGGGCAGTCAGCCCCAGCATTTT	CSARGLASGGSQPQHF
few	-	TRBV7-9	TRBJ1-1	TGTGCCAGCAGCTTGATCGGGTTTGAAGGCACTGAAGCTTTCTTT	CASSLIGFEGTEAFF
many	-	TRBV6-6	TRBJ1-2	TGTGCCAGCAGTTACTCGAGCGGCCTCTATGGCTACACCTTC	CASSYSSGLYGYTF
-	-	TRBV29-1	TRBJ1-2	TGCAGCTTAATGGCTAACTATGGCTACACCTTC	CSLMANYGYTF
-	-	TRBV10-3	TRBJ1-2	TGTGCCAGCAGTGAAGATTCCCGGATTTCTAACTATGGCTACACCTTC	CASSEDSRISNYGYTF
-	-	TRBV24-1	TRBJ1-5	TGTGCCACCAGTTCCGGCGGCAAGGGCAATCAGCCCCAGCATTTT	CATSSGGKGNQPQHF
-	-	TRBV9	TRBJ2-7	TGTGCCAGCAGCGTATCTAAGGGTTCCGGTGAGCAGTACTTC	CASSVSKGSGEQYF
once	-	TRBV19	TRBJ1-5	TGTGCCAGTAGTCCCCTCGGACACATCAATCAGCCCCAGCATTTT	CASSPLGHINQPQHF
-	-	TRBV7-2	TRBJ2-7	TGTGCCAGCAGCTTAGTCCAGGGAAGGCAGGAGCAGTACTTC	CASSLVQGRQEQYF
-	-	TRBV7-9	TRBJ1-1	TGTGCCAGCAGCCAACCGAGCACTGAAGCTTTCTTT	CASSQPSTEAFF
few	-	TRBV16	TRBJ1-6	TGTGCCAGCAGCCAATTTTTGCCAGGTTATTCACCCCTCCACTTT	CASSQFLPGYSPLHF
few	-	TRBV19	TRBJ2-6	TGTGCCAGCCGAAGAGTCGGCCCGTCTGGGGCCAACGTCCTGACTTTC	CASRRVGPSGANVLTF
few	-	TRBV6-6	TRBJ2-7	TGTGCCAGCATTAGGGGCTACGGGTACGAGCAGTACTTC	CASIRGYGYEQYF
few	TRBD2	TRBV9	TRBJ2-7	TGTGCCAGCAGCGTAGGGACTAGCGGAGAGCAGTACTTC	CASSVGTSGEQYF
-	-	TRBV25-1	TRBJ2-5	TGTGCCAGCAGTTCCGAACCCGGACAATTCCAAGAGACCCAGTACTTC	CASSSEPGQFQETQYF
-	TRBD1	TRBV29-1	TRBJ2-5	TGCAGCGTTGATTCGGGGACAGGGGGCGCTGAGACCCAGTACTTC	CSVDSGTGGAETQYF
-	-	TRBV6-1	TRBJ2-5	TGTGCCAGCAGTGATATAAGACTAGTTTTACAAGAGACCCAGTACTTC	CASSDIRLVLQETQYF
many	TRBD1	TRBV15	TRBJ1-1	TGTGCCACCAAGGAAGGGACAGCCTCAAACACTGAAGCTTTCTTT	CATKEGTASNTEAFF
few	-	TRBV9	TRBJ2-7	TGTGCCAGCAGCGTAGACAGGGTAAGGGACGAGCAGTACTTC	CASSVDRVRDEQYF
many	TRBD1	TRBV10-3	TRBJ1-2	TGTGCCATCAGCCATCCGGGACAGGCACTTCGGGAGAATGGCTACACCTTC	CAISHPGQALRENGYTF
-	TRBD2	TRBV29-1	TRBJ2-7	TGCAGCTCGCTAGCGGGAGATGCCTACGAGCAGTACTTC	CSSLAGDAYEQYF
many	-	TRBV20-1	TRBJ1-5	TGCAGTGCCTCCCCCGCAGATCAGCCCCAGCATTTT	CSASPADQPQHF
-	-	TRBV6-5	TRBJ1-1	TGTGCCAGCAGTCAAACAGGCCGGGAAGCTTTCTTT	CASSQTGREAFF
many	-	TRBV10-2	TRBJ1-4	TGCGCCAGCAGTGACCGGGGGCTATATGAAAAACTGTTTTTT	CASSDRGLYEKLFF
many	TRBD2	TRBV20-1	TRBJ2-2	TGCAGTGCTAGGAACCCGGGACTAGCGGGAGGACGGCGGACCGGGGAGCTGTTTTTT	CSARNPGLAGGRRTGELFF
few	-	TRBV5-1	TRBJ1-1	TGCGCCAGCAGCTTGGGGATCATGAACACTGAAGCTTTCTTT	CASSLGIMNTEAFF
once	TRBD1	TRBV29-1	TRBJ1-4	TGCAGCGGGGAGACAGGGGGCGGTGAAAAACTGTTTTTT	CSGETGGGEKLFF
few	TRBD2	TRBV2	TRBJ2-7	TGTGCCACCGAGCGGGAGGGAACCTACGAGCAGTACTTC	CATEREGTYEQYF
many	-	TRBV10-3	TRBJ1-2	TGTGCCATCAGTGAGTCATCCCAAGACTATGGCTACACCTTC	CAISESSQDYGYTF
many	TRBD1	TRBV28	TRBJ1-6	TGTGCCAGCAGGGGGACAGGGGGTAATTCACCCCTCCACTTT	CASRGTGGNSPLHF
-	-	TRBV11-2	TRBJ2-5	TGTGCCAGCAGCGTTGAAAAGGGGGAGAGAGAGACCCAGTACTTC	CASSVEKGERETQYF
many	-	TRBV7-2	TRBJ1-2	TGTGCCAGCAGTCCAACGGGGGGCCGATTTAGCTATGGCTACACCTTC	CASSPTGGRFSYGYTF
-	-	TRBV9	TRBJ2-3	TGTGCCAGCAGCGTCTCAGCCGGGACGTCCGGCACAGATACGCAGTATTTT	CASSVSAGTSGTDTQYF
-	-	TRBV6-2/TRBV6-3	TRBJ2-5	TGTGCCAGCCGAGCGGGCGGTCAAGAGACCCAGTACTTC	CASRAGGQETQYF
-	-	TRBV10-3	TRBJ1-5	TGTGCCATCAGCCAACCAAGCGGCGGGGTTGGTAGCAATCAGCCCCAGCATTTT	CAISQPSGGVGSNQPQHF
-	-	TRBV5-1	TRBJ2-7	TGCGCCAGCAGCTTGGTTCCAAGGAACTCCTACGAGCAGTACTTC	CASSLVPRNSYEQYF
few	-	TRBV11-1	TRBJ2-5	TGTGCCAGCAGCCAACAGACTTTTGAAGAGACCCAGTACTTC	CASSQQTFEETQYF
-	-	TRBV19	TRBJ1-1	TGTGCCAGTAGTATAGTATCGCAGGTGAACACTGAAGCTTTCTTT	CASSIVSQVNTEAFF
many	-	TRBV15	TRBJ1-4	TGTGCCACCAGCAGAGACCCGACCCAGGGGGAAAAACTGTTTTTT	CATSRDPTQGEKLFF
-	TRBD1	TRBV24-1	TRBJ2-3	TGTGCCACCAGTGACACGACTTATCTCGGGACAGGGATAGATACGCAGTATTTT	CATSDTTYLGTGIDTQYF
-	-	TRBV25-1	TRBJ1-6	TGTGCCAGCAGAGATCCCATTAGGTGGTTGGATAATTCACCCCTCCACTTT	CASRDPIRWLDNSPLHF
many	-	TRBV7-9	TRBJ1-4	TGTGCCAGCAGCACACCAGGGGCAACTAATGAAAAACTGTTTTTT	CASSTPGATNEKLFF
-	-	TRBV2	TRBJ1-3	TGTGCCAGCAGTGGTAGTCGGACACAGAATGGCTACACCATATATTTT	CASSGSRTQNGYTIYF
-	-	TRBV7-8	TRBJ2-5	TGTGCCAGCAGTTTAACAGGAACCATAGGCGAGACCCAGTACTTC	CASSLTGTIGETQYF
few	TRBD2	TRBV3-1	TRBJ2-7	TGTGCCAGCAGCCAAAGCGGGGGGACCTACGAGCAGTACTTC	CASSQSGGTYEQYF
many	-	TRBV29-1	TRBJ1-2	TGCAGCTTCCAACGTGTTAACTATGGCTACACCTTC	CSFQRVNYGYTF
few	-	TRBV5-1	TRBJ2-7	TGCGCCAGCAGCTTGTGGGCAGGGACCTACGAGCAGTACTTC	CASSLWAGTYEQYF
-	-	TRBV6-6	TRBJ1-2	TGTGCCAGCAACTTGGCAGCTAACTATGGCTACACCTTC	CASNLAANYGYTF
few	TRBD1	TRBV10-3	TRBJ1-4	TGTGCCAGCGGGGACAGTACTAATGAAAAACTGTTTTTT	CASGDSTNEKLFF
once	-	TRBV2	TRBJ2-1	TGTGCCAGCAGTGAGGTCCCACCAAAGCAGTTCTTC	CASSEVPPKQFF
-	TRBD1	TRBV20-1	TRBJ1-5	TGCAGTGCTAGAGACGGACAGGGAGGGGAGCCCCAGCATTTT	CSARDGQGGEPQHF
few	-	TRBV11-2	TRBJ2-7	TGTGCCAGCAGCTTAGTTAGGGTCGGAACCTCCTACGAGCAGTACTTC	CASSLVRVGTSYEQYF
few	TRBD2	TRBV2	TRBJ2-5	TGTGCCAGCAGCCCGGGACTAGCGGGGTTGGGGTCGGAGACCCAGTACTTC	CASSPGLAGLGSETQYF
-	-	TRBV29-1	TRBJ2-3	TGCAGCGTGGGGGACGTCTCGGATACGCAGTATTTT	CSVGDVSDTQYF
few	-	TRBV7-9	TRBJ1-5	TGTGCCAGCAGCTTAGCGCTTGGGGAGCCCCAGCATTTT	CASSLALGEPQHF
few	-	TRBV24-1	TRBJ2-5	TGTGCCACCAGTGATTTAAGCAGGGGAGGAGGAACCCAGTACTTC	CATSDLSRGGGTQYF
-	-	TRBV10-3	TRBJ2-7	TGTGCCATCAGTTACTCGACGGGGTCCTACGAGCAGTACTTC	CAISYSTGSYEQYF